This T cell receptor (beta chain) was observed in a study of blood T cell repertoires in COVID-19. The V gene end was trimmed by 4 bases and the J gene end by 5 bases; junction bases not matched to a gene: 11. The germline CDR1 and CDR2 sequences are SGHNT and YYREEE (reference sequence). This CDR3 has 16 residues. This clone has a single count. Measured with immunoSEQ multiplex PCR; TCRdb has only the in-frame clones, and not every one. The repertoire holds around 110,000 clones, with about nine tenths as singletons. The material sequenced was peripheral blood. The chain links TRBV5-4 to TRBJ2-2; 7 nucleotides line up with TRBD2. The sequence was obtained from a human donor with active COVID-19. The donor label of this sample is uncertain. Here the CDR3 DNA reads TGTGCCAGCAGCCCCGGACTAGGCCGGGGGACCGGGGAGCTGTTTTTT. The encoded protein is CASSPGLGRGTGELFF. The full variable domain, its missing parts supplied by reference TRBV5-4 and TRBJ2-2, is ETGVTQSPTHLIKTRGQQVTLRCSSQSGHNTVSWYQQALGQGPQFIFQYYREEENGRGNFPPRFSGLQFPNYSSELNVNALELDDSALYLCASSPGLGRGTGELFFGEGSRLTVL.